A single sample is the source of the 11 T cell receptor beta chains below, sequenced in a study of patients and donors after allogeneic stem cell transplantation. Each CDR3 protein is one row after TCRdb ran MiXCR on the RT-PCR reads. Here the sample spans around 240,000 distinct CDR3 sequences, 12% to 15% being singletons. The specimen sequenced was blood, either unsorted or a sorted T cell fraction (not recorded which). All receptors come from a human donor who was either an allogeneic HSCT recipient or a stem cell or donor lymphocyte infusion donor (not recorded which). It is not recorded whose cells these are; they may come from a transplant donor.

This clonotype was counted a few times. V and J are TRBV7-9 and TRBJ2-3; D not certain. The CDR3 length is 13 residues. V lost 7 bases and J 0 bases, leaving 8 bases between the germline ends. Germline CDR1 and CDR2: SEHNR and FQNEAQ (reference sequence). CDR3 loop: CASMGGSTDTQYF. For the CDR3, the DNA is TGTGCCAGCATGGGCGGTAGCACAGATACGCAGTATTTT. The full variable domain, rest sourced from reference TRBV7-9 and TRBJ2-3, is DTGVSQNPRHKITKRGQNVTFRCDPISEHNRLYWYRQTLGQGPEFLTYFQNEAQLEKSRLLSDRFSAERPKGSFSTLEIQRTEQGDSAMYLCASMGGSTDTQYFGPGTRLTVL.

This clonotype occurred a few times. The rearrangement uses TRBV5-1 and TRBJ1-2, with D possibly matching TRBD1 (5 bases). Germline CDR1 SGHRS, CDR2 YFSETQ. The CDR3 extends over 13 amino acids. V gave up 2 bases and J gave up 12 bases, with 17 bases separating them. As DNA, the CDR3 is TGCGCCAGCAGCTTCAGGGCAGGGAATAAGAACACCTTC. It encodes CASSFRAGNKNTF. The full variable domain, completed using reference TRBV5-1 and TRBJ1-2, is KAGVTQTPRYLIKTRGQQVTLSCSPISGHRSVSWYQQTPGQGLQFLFEYFSETQRNKGNFPGRFSGRQFSNSRSEMNVSTLELGDSALYLCASSFRAGNKNTFGSGTRLTVV.

This chain uses TRBV5-4 with TRBJ2-3; D ambiguous. Germline CDR1 reads SGHNT; CDR2 reads YYREEE (reference sequence). The ends were cut back, 0 bases at V and 9 bases at J, with 11 bases in the middle. The CDR3 is made up of 13 amino acids. The CDR3 region is CASSLVSDDTQYF. CDR3 DNA: TGTGCCAGCAGCTTGGTCTCGGACGACACGCAGTATTTT.

The chain has TRBV5-1 and TRBJ1-1; tentative D call: TRBD1 (5 bases). Trimming stripped 0 bases from V and 8 bases from J, with 14 bases between. Germline V lookup: CDR1 SGHRS, CDR2 YFSETQ. CDR3 size: 14 residues. CDR3 sequence reads: CASSLAPGRTEAFF. The CDR3 DNA is TGCGCCAGCAGCTTGGCGCCGGGACGGACAGAAGCTTTCTTT.

V usage is TRBV12-3 or TRBV12-4 and J usage is TRBJ2-7; TRBD1 agrees at 7 bases. The CDR3 covers 13 residues. The J segment lost 1 base and the V segment lost 5 bases, leaving 2 bases of the junction unmatched. The CDR3 bases are TGTGCCAGCAGTAGGGACAGTTCCTACGAGCAGTACTTC. Translated, it gives CASSRDSSYEQYF.

This chain links TRBV5-1 with TRBJ2-7; no firm D call. The CDR3 runs 13 residues. The germline V gene has CDR1 SGHRS and CDR2 YFSETQ. The V end lost 1 base, the J end lost 4 bases, and 9 bases lay between the germline ends. The CDR3 spells CASSLPERYEQYF. The CDR3 DNA reads TGCGCCAGCAGCTTGCCGGAAAGGTACGAGCAGTACTTC.

This clonotype has a count of ten or more. The chain carries TRBV2 and TRBJ1-1; 7 bases are shared with TRBD1. Germline V gene sequence: CDR1 SNHLY, CDR2 FYNNEI. The V segment lost 10 bases and the J segment 8 bases; nucleotides outside the gene matches: 13. The CDR3 length is 13 residues. The DNA for the CDR3 is TGTGCCACCGCGACAGGGCATACGGGGGAAGCTTTCTTT. Its protein is CATATGHTGEAFF.

In this sample, this clonotype turned up a few times. V usage is TRBV3-1 and J usage is TRBJ2-7; D gene ambiguous. The CDR3 runs to 12 residues. The V gene lost 0 bases and the J gene lost 6 bases, with 6 bases spanning the gap. Germline loops: CDR1 LGHDT, CDR2 YNNKEL (reference sequence). The CDR3 protein is CASSQEATEQYF. In DNA form, the CDR3 reads TGTGCCAGCAGCCAAGAGGCGACCGAGCAGTACTTC.

This clonotype came up a few times. The chain couples TRBV5-6 to TRBJ2-7; D remains unclear. The length of the CDR3 is 15 residues. The ends were cut back, 4 bases at V and 5 bases at J, with 19 bases in the middle. Germline V gives CDR1 SGHDT, CDR2 YYEEEE. In nucleotides, the CDR3 is TGTGCCAGCAGCGCGACCCAGGTGGGGAAAGACGAGCAGTACTTC. Translated, it gives CASSATQVGKDEQYF.

The chain is built from TRBV5-1 and TRBJ1-2; D is unresolved. The CDR3 runs to 16 residues. From germline, CDR1 is SGHRS and CDR2 YFSETQ. V lost 0 bases to trimming and J lost 4 bases, with 16 bases between them. The CDR3 DNA reads as TGCGCCAGCAGCTTGGCCCAGACGGCACTAGGCTATGGCTACACCTTC. This sequence encodes CASSLAQTALGYGYTF. The entire variable domain, with the rest obtained from reference TRBV5-1 and TRBJ1-2, is as follows: KAGVTQTPRYLIKTRGQQVTLSCSPISGHRSVSWYQQTPGQGLQFLFEYFSETQRNKGNFPGRFSGRQFSNSRSEMNVSTLELGDSALYLCASSLAQTALGYGYTFGSGTRLTVV.

This clonotype has just a few counts. The V and J genes are TRBV5-1 and TRBJ2-2; 12 bases are shared with TRBD2. The CDR3 has 19 residues. In germline, CDR1 is SGHRS, CDR2 YFSETQ. With 3 bases clipped from V and 0 bases from J, the junction kept 9 bases outside the gene matches. This CDR3 is CASSSGLAGLTTNTGELFF. CDR3 sequence (DNA): TGCGCCAGCAGCTCGGGACTAGCGGGCCTGACCACGAACACCGGGGAGCTGTTTTTT. The complete variable domain, with remaining parts taken from reference TRBV5-1 and TRBJ2-2, reads KAGVTQTPRYLIKTRGQQVTLSCSPISGHRSVSWYQQTPGQGLQFLFEYFSETQRNKGNFPGRFSGRQFSNSRSEMNVSTLELGDSALYLCASSSGLAGLTTNTGELFFGEGSRLTVL.